The subject of this entry is one T cell receptor (beta chain). What antigen it recognizes has not been identified. Per-base quality was not reported, and no clone a single base away is much larger than it. Trimming removed 4 bases from V and 4 bases from J, leaving 19 bases between the germline ends. From a lookup of the germline V gene, CDR1 and CDR2 are MGHRA and YSYEKL. The CDR3 holds 17 amino acids from the cysteine to the phenylalanine. Only the CDR3 DNA is retained, 51 bases long and in frame from the first base. The donors were healthy, HIV-negative adults who had no recently reported acute infections or vaccinations. All donors were Caucasian adults living in Nashville, Tennessee, USA. CD4+ T cells were enriched by magnetic negative selection; naive cells were then positively selected on CD45RA, and the negative fraction formed the memory subset. After blood collection by leukapheresis, PBMCs were isolated using Ficoll-Histopaque density gradient centrifugation and then cryopreserved in the vapor phase of liquid nitrogen. Analytical flow cytometry was used to check the purity and quantity of every magnetically sorted T cell population. Genomic DNA was isolated from each sorted fraction and quantified by UV absorbance on a Nanodrop 2000c.

These data are taken from a study of shared clonotypes between healthy human individuals (dated by TCRdb to the early 2020s). Context from the whole study: Three men and two women, aged 18 to 49 years, made up the cohort. For each donor, three plates each were used for CD4 naive and CD4 memory, two plates were used for CD8 naive, and one plate was used for CD8 memory. The study deeply sequenced blood TCR repertoires of five healthy adults to estimate repertoire size and the extent of clonotype sharing between individuals. To increase sequencing depth and limit assay-specific biases, different laboratories used diverse techniques to prepare libraries and sequence TCR repertoires. Each donor's leukapheresis produced roughly between roughly 0.85 and 9.5 billion PBMCs.

What the research found in general, with its limitations: Across several donors, around 5% of naive CD4, 3% to 3.5% of naive CD8, approximately 2.5% of memory CD4, and roughly 0.41% of memory CD8 clonotypes were shared. Higher generation probabilities were observed for clonotypes shared by all four sorted-subset donors than for non-shared clonotypes. Pairwise subsampling indicated that sequencing depth was expected to affect the degree of clonotype sharing among donors. Estimated clonotype richness was generally larger for naive than for memory subsets. Because the study included only a small number of donors, the genetic and exposure-history diversity represented was limited. Only blood was sampled, and tissue TCR repertoires likely differ from those in blood. Incomplete sequencing was indicated by rarefaction of sorted-subset datasets, despite the large sequencing depth.

Using the deep immunoSEQ assay, multiplex PCR amplified TCR CDR3 regions from genomic DNA. Extracted genomic DNA from each cell subset was spread evenly across all wells of several immunoSEQ 96-well plates, with each plate serving as a replicate. For sorted subsets, approximately 200 ng of genomic DNA, equivalent to 25,000 to 35,000 T cell genomes, went into each replicate PCR. Purified libraries were measured with a Qubit 3.0 fluorometer, size-checked on a Bioanalyzer 2100, and measured again with the KAPA Library Quantification kit. A separate single-read 150-cycle Illumina NextSeq 550 flow cell was used to sequence each immunoSEQ 96-well plate. As for the original processing: The immunoSEQ output contained only junctional sequences without quality scores, so filtering could not match that applied to full-length reads. Sequences were annotated with PyIR, a Python wrapper for IgBLAST v1.9, using IMGT germline references to assign V/J genes and CDR3. Reads were removed for weak V/J assignments (E-value above 1e-6), missing CDR3, stop codons, out-of-frame junctions, or ambiguous translated residues. V3J clonotypes were defined as sequences sharing an identical inferred V gene, J gene, and CDR3 amino acid sequence. Percentage overlap between repertoires was calculated by dividing the number of shared unique clonotypes by the size of the smaller repertoire. RTK rarefaction, the Chao1 estimator, and Recon v2.1 estimates of unobserved clonotypes were used to assess repertoire richness. OLGA was used to compute generation probabilities for all TCRbeta clonotypes that the gDNA method yielded from a handful of donors. TCRdb took over this immuneACCESS table, retaining in-frame rearrangements with V and J assigned. Such tables are incomplete; in checked studies, under half of the missing clones stem from an unresolved V gene, and the remainder is unexplained. V and J calls plus clone size are reproduced from that table; the DNA served to infer D and trimming. For this sample the table gives roughly 500,000 clones, of which 90% to 96% were detected only once. Approximately 0.06% of the sample is held by the ten biggest clonotypes.

Material: naive CD4+ T cells sorted from blood. The cell subset or site label of this sample denotes: CD45RA+ positively selected. The rearranged segments are TRBV4-1 and TRBJ2-2, with no confident D gene call. The receptor comes from a woman in her twenties or thirties in good health. In nucleotides, the sequence is TGCGCCAGCAGCCCCCGGTTTTCGATAGTGGGCACCGGGGAGCTGTTTTTT. Protein translation: CASSPRFSIVGTGELFF.